This T cell receptor beta chain is from a study of blood T cell repertoires in COVID-19. Trimming removed 5 bases from V and 8 bases from J; junction bases left unmatched: 9. This CDR3 spans 14 amino acids. Looked up from germline, CDR1 is SEHNR and CDR2 is FQNEAQ (reference sequence). Original processing notes: By means of reference gene primer amplification, nucleated cell counts were estimated. The data were produced by immunoSEQ multiplex PCR, yet TCRdb's version contains in-frame clones alone and is incomplete. The D gene and trimming were derived from the DNA, and the V and J assignments and clone size from that table. The sample comprises under 85,000 clones, 65% to 90% of which are singletons, and roughly 2.9% rests with the top ten.

The chain uses TRBV7-9 and TRBJ1-2; 9 bases agree with TRBD1. This receptor was taken from a man older than 75 with acute or convalescent COVID-19. Sequencing was carried out using peripheral blood. The CDR3 bases are TGTGCCAGCAGCCCCCCCGGGACAGGGAGCGGCTACACCTTC. This sequence encodes CASSPPGTGSGYTF.